The rows below give T cell receptor beta chains drawn from one sample of a study of T cell responses to AZD1222 COVID-19 vaccine. The assay was immunoSEQ multiplex PCR, and TCRdb's table has in-frame clones only and misses some. The repertoire has more than 95,000 clones, 75% to 90% of them found once; the top ten carry roughly 22%. Sample: peripheral blood, taken on day 0 of AZD1222 vaccination. The receptors come from an adult in good health. CDR3s include the opening cysteine and the closing phenylalanine or tryptophan. A D gene is named only where the DNA matches it firmly. Size is stated for part of the rows, as once, few or many counts, or as a class when the clone is expanded.

D	J	length	size	V	CDR3	DNA
NA	TRBJ2-2	14	NA	TRBV4-3	CASSQGPNTGELFF	TGCGCCAGCAGCCAAGGTCCAAACACCGGGGAGCTGTTTTTT
TRBD1	TRBJ1-4	14	once	TRBV19	CASSTLQGDEKLFF	TGTGCCAGTAGTACTCTACAGGGGGATGAAAAACTGTTTTTT
NA	TRBJ1-1	13	NA	TRBV7-2	CASSLRDGREAFF	TGTGCCAGCAGCTTACGAGACGGACGGGAAGCTTTCTTT
NA	TRBJ2-7	13	NA	TRBV6-5	CASSRTLNYEQYF	TGTGCCAGCAGTAGGACTTTAAACTACGAGCAGTACTTC
TRBD2	TRBJ2-7	14	NA	TRBV2	CATHGLAGGGEQYF	TGTGCCACCCACGGACTAGCGGGGGGAGGAGAGCAGTACTTC
NA	TRBJ1-2	11	NA	TRBV20-1	CSALEGYGYTF	TGCAGTGCTTTGGAGGGATATGGCTACACCTTC
NA	TRBJ1-1	12	NA	TRBV12-3/TRBV12-4	CASSRVNTEAFF	TGTGCCAGCAGTCGGGTTAACACTGAAGCTTTCTTT
NA	TRBJ2-2	11	NA	TRBV19	CASRHAGELFF	TGTGCCAGCCGACATGCCGGGGAGCTGTTTTTT
TRBD2	TRBJ2-7	11	NA	TRBV7-9	CATTGGYEQYF	TGTGCCACCACGGGAGGGTACGAGCAGTACTTC
NA	TRBJ2-3	13	NA	TRBV3-1/TRBV3-2	CASSQAVTDTQYF	TGTGCCAGCAGCCAAGCCGTCACAGATACGCAGTATTTT
TRBD1	TRBJ1-6	14	few	TRBV6-4	CASSDGTGNSPLHF	TGTGCCAGCAGTGACGGGACAGGGAATTCACCCCTCCACTTT
NA	TRBJ1-2	13	NA	TRBV28	CASSLQGSYGYTF	TGTGCCAGCAGTTTACAGGGTTCCTATGGCTACACCTTC
NA	TRBJ1-6	17	NA	TRBV11-2	CASSLDLLRSYNSPLHF	TGTGCCAGCAGCTTAGATCTGCTCCGCTCCTATAATTCACCCCTCCACTTT
TRBD1	TRBJ1-5	16	NA	TRBV18	CASSPAKDRGNQPQHF	TGTGCCAGCTCACCCGCGAAAGACAGGGGCAATCAGCCCCAGCATTTT
NA	TRBJ2-6	16	NA	TRBV7-2	CASSLGGTTGANVLTF	TGTGCCAGCAGCTTAGGCGGGACAACTGGGGCCAACGTCCTGACTTTC
TRBD2	TRBJ2-7	17	NA	TRBV5-1	CASSSGLAGGQAYEQYF	TGCGCCAGCAGCTCGGGACTAGCGGGTGGGCAGGCCTACGAGCAGTACTTC
TRBD1	TRBJ1-5	14	NA	TRBV10-3	CAISERAGGEPQHF	TGTGCCATCAGTGAGAGGGCAGGGGGTGAGCCCCAGCATTTT
NA	TRBJ2-1	13	NA	TRBV3-1/TRBV3-2	CASSQSLGNEQFF	TGTGCCAGCAGCCAAAGCTTAGGGAATGAGCAGTTCTTC
TRBD1	TRBJ1-2	14	NA	TRBV7-2	CASSLVTGPYGYTF	TGTGCCAGCAGCTTAGTGACAGGGCCCTATGGCTACACCTTC
TRBD1	TRBJ1-4	15	NA	TRBV7-9	CASSPPERGREKLFF	TGTGCCAGCAGCCCCCCGGAAAGGGGGCGTGAAAAACTGTTTTTT
NA	TRBJ1-2	15	NA	TRBV5-1	CASSLGAGMGYGYTF	TGCGCCAGCAGCTTGGGTGCGGGGATGGGCTATGGCTACACCTTC
TRBD2	TRBJ2-3	19	NA	TRBV5-1	CASSLGLAGGISSTDTQYF	TGCGCCAGCAGCTTGGGACTAGCGGGAGGGATCTCTAGCACAGATACGCAGTATTTT
NA	TRBJ1-2	12	once	TRBV3-1/TRBV3-2	CASSQDLGGYTF	TGTGCCAGCAGCCAAGATTTGGGGGGCTACACCTTC
NA	TRBJ1-3	13	NA	TRBV6-1	CASSDGTGNTIYF	TGTGCCAGCAGTGACGGAACTGGAAACACCATATATTTT
NA	TRBJ1-4	13	NA	TRBV3-1/TRBV3-2	CASSQGVGEKLFF	TGTGCCAGCAGCCAGGGGGTGGGTGAAAAACTGTTTTTT
NA	TRBJ1-6	15	NA	TRBV9	CASSVDGQLNSPLHF	TGTGCCAGCAGCGTAGATGGGCAGCTTAATTCACCCCTCCACTTT
TRBD2	TRBJ2-5	16	NA	TRBV9	CASSEESGGLQETQYF	TGTGCCAGCAGCGAGGAAAGCGGGGGCCTCCAAGAGACCCAGTACTTC
TRBD1	TRBJ2-7	13	NA	TRBV28	CASNAQDRAEQYF	TGTGCCAGCAACGCCCAGGACAGGGCCGAGCAGTACTTC
NA	TRBJ1-1	12	NA	TRBV7-3	CASRGAGEEAFF	TGTGCCAGCAGAGGGGCAGGGGAGGAAGCTTTCTTT
TRBD1	TRBJ1-1	15	NA	TRBV6-5	CASSIRTGGITEAFF	TGTGCCAGCAGTATCCGGACAGGGGGCATCACTGAAGCTTTCTTT
TRBD1	TRBJ1-4	15	NA	TRBV19	CASSPRDRVEEKLFF	TGTGCCAGTAGTCCTCGGGACAGGGTGGAGGAAAAACTGTTTTTT
NA	TRBJ2-7	15	NA	TRBV27	CASSLSTGVSYEQYF	TGTGCCAGCAGTTTATCGACAGGCGTCTCCTACGAGCAGTACTTC
NA	TRBJ1-1	12	NA	TRBV27	CASSSGAGEAFF	TGTGCCAGCAGTTCAGGGGCCGGTGAAGCTTTCTTT
NA	TRBJ2-5	12	NA	TRBV5-1	CASSLGQETQYF	TGCGCCAGCAGCTTGGGACAGGAGACCCAGTACTTC